What follows are 27 T cell receptor beta chains derived from one specimen sequenced in a study of blood T cells in healthy people across ages. For the second PCR, which ran for about 7 to 11 cycles, a sample-barcoded 5' primer and a J-beta primer mix were used. TCRdb itself ran the 5' RACE reads through MiXCR, one entry per CDR3 protein. The top ten hold 3% to 4.5% of the sample, which has 600,000 to 800,000 distinct CDR3 sequences, approximately 21% seen once. The sequencing sample was made of blood. The receptors originated from a man aged 70 or older in good health.

Note on this clonotype: This may arise from a read error, as a much more abundant clone is one base away. The CDR3 region has the DNA TGTGCCAGCAGCTTGGCCAGCTTCCCGTCTGGGGCCAACGTCCTGACTTTC. This encodes CASSLASFPSGANVLTF. The chain couples TRBV5-5 to TRBJ2-6; the D is unclear. The CDR3 extends over 17 amino acids. The germline V and J ends were trimmed by 0 bases and 1 base, with 11 bases remaining between them. CDR1 is SGHKS, CDR2 YYEKEE, per germline (reference sequence). Variable domain in full (rest from reference TRBV5-5 and TRBJ2-6): DAGVTQSPTHLIKTRGQQVTLRCSPISGHKSVSWYQQVLGQGPQFIFQYYEKEERGRGNFPDRFSARQFPNYSSELNVNALLLGDSALYLCASSLASFPSGANVLTFGAGSRLTVL.

This clonotype occurred a few times. The chain joins TRBV6-5 to TRBJ1-6; D is unclear. CDR3 length: 11 amino acids. Germline CDR1 and CDR2: MNHEY and SVGAGI. V lost 7 bases, J lost 8 bases, and 6 bases lay in between. The CDR3 sequence: CASTPHSPLHF. The CDR3, as DNA: TGTGCCAGCACCCCTCATTCACCCCTCCACTTT.

J is TRBJ2-3 and V is TRBV20-1; 11 bases agree with TRBD2. V gave up 2 bases and J gave up 2 bases; unmatched junction bases: 6. The CDR3 contains 16 residues. The germline V gene has CDR1 DFQATT and CDR2 SNEGSKA (reference sequence). DNA for the CDR3: TGCAGTGCTAGACCGGAGACTAGCGGGAACACAGATACGCAGTATTTT. Encoded protein: CSARPETSGNTDTQYF.

The count of this clonotype is one. The genes are TRBV5-5 and TRBJ1-4; weak D call: TRBD1 (6 bases). The CDR3 loop spans 15 amino acids. Germline V gene lookup returns CDR1 SGHKS and CDR2 YYEKEE (reference sequence). V was cut by 3 bases and J by 3 bases, with 12 bases left in between. CDR3: CASSSSSGANEKLFF. DNA for the CDR3: TGTGCCAGCAGCTCGTCATCAGGGGCTAATGAAAAACTGTTTTTT.

The chain joins TRBV7-9 to TRBJ2-5, with D maybe TRBD1 (8 bases). The J call may be wrong; the DNA end is better matched by TRBJ2-1. Germline V gene sequence: CDR1 SEHNR, CDR2 FQNEAQ (reference sequence). There are 16 residues in the CDR3. Here the CDR3 reads CASSVLLLQGGNEQFF. CDR3 coding DNA: TGTGCCAGCAGCGTGCTCCTGTTACAGGGGGGGAATGAGCAGTTCTTC.

The V and J genes are TRBV20-1 and TRBJ2-1; D may correspond to TRBD1 or TRBD2 (6 bases each). Trimming stripped 4 bases from V and 5 bases from J, with 24 bases between. CDR3 length: 17 residues. Germline V gives CDR1 DFQATT, CDR2 SNEGSKA (reference sequence). CDR3 DNA: TGCAGTGCTACCCGGGCGATGGGGGGCGGGATAAACAATGAGCAGTTCTTC. Protein: CSATRAMGGGINNEQFF.

The chain links TRBV27 to TRBJ2-7; perhaps D is TRBD1 or TRBD2 (5 bases each). Germline CDR1 MNHEY, CDR2 SMNVEV (reference sequence). Deletions cut 1 base from V and 3 bases from J, with 16 bases between. The CDR3 spans 16 residues. The CDR3 protein is CASSLFYRDGGYEQYF. The CDR3 DNA sequence: TGTGCCAGCAGTTTATTTTACCGGGACGGTGGCTACGAGCAGTACTTC.

The genes are TRBV10-3 and TRBJ2-3; the D is unclear. The CDR3 has 14 amino acids. Deletions cut 4 bases from V and 8 bases from J, with 16 bases between. The germline V gene has CDR1 ENHRY and CDR2 SYGVKD. CDR3 in amino acids: CAISGGDPRGTQYF. For the CDR3, the DNA is TGTGCCATCAGTGGGGGTGACCCCCGAGGTACGCAGTATTTT.

The gene calls are TRBV5-1 and TRBJ2-5, with 7 bases that match TRBD1. The J segment lost 1 base and the V segment lost 6 bases, leaving 6 bases of the junction unmatched. The CDR3 is made up of 14 amino acids. Germline CDR1 and CDR2: SGHRS and YFSETQ. The CDR3 here is CASKKGTAQETQYF. CDR3 DNA: TGCGCCAGCAAAAAGGGGACAGCCCAAGAGACCCAGTACTTC.

The chain recombines TRBV4-1 with TRBJ2-1; 10 bases line up with TRBD2. The V and J ends lost 1 base and 2 bases, in that order; junction bases with no gene match: 17. The CDR3 has 21 amino acids. Germline lookup yields CDR1 MGHRA and CDR2 YSYEKL. CDR3 coding DNA: TGCGCCAGCAGCCAAGGCAAAGCCGAACTAGCGGGGAAAAGCCCCTACAATGAGCAGTTCTTC. It codes for CASSQGKAELAGKSPYNEQFF.

Concerning this clonotype itself: Possible read error: a much larger clone is one base away. The chain uses TRBV7-9 and TRBJ2-1, with 7 positions matching TRBD2. The CDR3 runs 16 residues. CDR1 SEHNR and CDR2 FQNEAQ come from the germline V gene (reference sequence). Germline trimming cut 6 bases from V and 4 bases from J; bases unmatched to any gene: 12. The CDR3 sequence is CASRPGASGVYNEQFF. The CDR3 bases are TGTGCCAGCAGGCCCGGGGCTAGCGGTGTATACAATGAGCAGTTCTTC.

The chain links TRBV12-3 or TRBV12-4 to TRBJ2-3; the D call may be TRBD1 or TRBD2 (5 bases each). The CDR3 runs 15 residues. V dropped 4 bases and J dropped 1 base, with 12 bases sitting between them. The CDR3 sequence: CASSSGGWGTDTQYF. The DNA of the CDR3 is TGTGCCAGCAGTTCTGGGGGATGGGGCACAGATACGCAGTATTTT.

This rearrangement joins TRBV7-9 to TRBJ2-1; either TRBD1 or TRBD2 may fit D (6 bases each). The germline CDR1 and CDR2 sequences are SEHNR and FQNEAQ (reference sequence). Trimming stripped 4 bases from V and 6 bases from J, with 7 bases between. CDR3 size: 12 residues. Here the CDR3 reads CASSWGANEQFF. The CDR3, as DNA: TGTGCCAGCAGCTGGGGGGCCAATGAGCAGTTCTTC.

This clonotype was seen a few times. The J gene is TRBJ2-5, the V gene TRBV29-1; 13 nucleotides align to TRBD2. With V trimmed by 6 bases and J by 4 bases, 5 bases remained unmatched. CDR3 length: 14 amino acids. In germline, CDR1 is SQVTM, CDR2 ANQGSEA. Here the CDR3 reads CSVRLAGGPETQYF. CDR3 nucleotides: TGCAGCGTCCGACTAGCGGGAGGCCCAGAGACCCAGTACTTC.

Many counts were recorded for this clonotype. The V and J genes are TRBV20-1 and TRBJ2-5; D might be TRBD2 (7 bases). Germline V gene data show CDR1 as DFQATT and CDR2 as SNEGSKA (reference sequence). With 5 bases removed from V and 4 bases from J, the gap between germline ends came to 14 bases. This CDR3 contains 13 residues. In DNA form, the CDR3 reads TGCAGTGCTCCCCTCGGGGGGCGAGAGACCCAGTACTTC. Translated: CSAPLGGRETQYF.

This clonotype was picked up a small number of times. The CDR3 does not end in the conserved phenylalanine or tryptophan, so this is likely a read error. The V call is TRBV4-1, the J call TRBJ2-5, with TRBD2 matching 12 bases. This CDR3 spans 16 amino acids. The germline CDR1 and CDR2 sequences are MGHRA and YSYEKL. After removal of 3 bases from V and 1 base from J, the junction contained 3 bases not matched to a gene. The CDR3 spells CASSQASGRAQETQYL. The CDR3 region has the DNA TGCGCCAGCAGCCAGGCTAGCGGGAGGGCCCAAGAGACCCAGTACCTC.

J is TRBJ2-1 and V is TRBV7-8, with 10 positions matching TRBD2. Germline CDR1 reads SGHVS; CDR2 reads FQNEAQ. The CDR3 loop spans 15 amino acids. V lost 5 bases to trimming and J lost 8 bases; unmatched junction nucleotides: 9. The CDR3 bases are TGTGCCAGCAGCCTCACTAGCGGGGTCTTGGATGAGCAGTTCTTC. The encoded protein is CASSLTSGVLDEQFF.

This clonotype was seen at least ten times. J is TRBJ2-5 and V is TRBV11-1; 10 bases line up with TRBD1. The CDR3 contains 14 residues. CDR1 SGHAT and CDR2 FQDESV come from the germline V gene (reference sequence). Losses at the gene ends were 10 bases for V and 5 bases for J; bases not matched to a gene: 10. The CDR3 region has the DNA TGTGCCACCAATACCGGGACAGGGGAGGAGACCCAGTACTTC. Residues: CATNTGTGEETQYF.

The gene calls are TRBV6-2 or TRBV6-3 and TRBJ2-4, with TRBD1 matching over 8 bases. The CDR3 contains 15 residues. V was pared by 1 base and J by 2 bases, with 1 base of the junction left unmatched. Germline loops: CDR1 MNHEY, CDR2 SVGEGT. This CDR3 reads CASSYYRGSKNIQYF. For the CDR3, the DNA is TGTGCCAGCAGTTACTACAGGGGGTCCAAAAACATTCAGTACTTC.

This clonotype was observed many times. This sequence joins TRBV28 and TRBJ2-7; D is unresolved. The J call may be incorrect, as the DNA end agrees better with TRBJ2-1. Germline CDR1 reads MDHEN; CDR2 reads SYDVKM. CDR3 length: 13 amino acids. The CDR3 DNA reads as TGTGCCAGCAGTACCGGGTTTTCAAATGAGCAGTTCTTC. Translated, it gives CASSTGFSNEQFF.

The rearrangement links TRBV3-1 to TRBJ1-1; weak D call: TRBD1 (5 bases). V gave up 1 base and J gave up 8 bases, with 11 bases separating them. The length of the CDR3 is 13 residues. Germline V gives CDR1 LGHDT, CDR2 YNNKEL (reference sequence). CDR3 nucleotide sequence: TGTGCCAGCAGCCAAGCTCGTTGGGGCGAAGCTTTCTTT. It codes for CASSQARWGEAFF.

This clonotype occurred a few times. The rearrangement links TRBV5-1 to TRBJ2-5; possible D gene TRBD2, 6 bases. The CDR3 has 15 residues. The V end was cut by 1 base, the J end by 3 bases, with 13 bases between. Germline V gene lookup returns CDR1 SGHRS and CDR2 YFSETQ. This chain's CDR3 is CASSLLTGVEETQYF. CDR3 nucleotide sequence: TGCGCCAGCAGCTTGCTGACGGGGGTTGAAGAGACCCAGTACTTC.

The chain links TRBV2 to TRBJ2-7; weak D call: TRBD1 (6 bases). Germline V gives CDR1 SNHLY, CDR2 FYNNEI. With 6 bases removed from V and 0 bases from J, the gap between germline ends came to 15 bases. There are 15 residues in the CDR3. CDR3 nucleotide sequence: TGTGCCAGCAGACGAGACCGGGACAACTCCTACGAGCAGTACTTC. It yields the protein CASRRDRDNSYEQYF.

This clonotype was detected ten times or more. The chain links TRBV7-9 to TRBJ2-7; perhaps TRBD1 as D (6 bases). The CDR3 totals 13 residues. The germline gives CDR1 SEHNR, CDR2 FQNEAQ (reference sequence). Trimming removed 2 bases from V and 4 bases from J, with 9 bases in between. The CDR3 reads CASSLRGSYEQYF. Here the CDR3 DNA reads TGTGCCAGCAGCTTAAGGGGGAGTTACGAGCAGTACTTC.

A note on this clonotype: The junction departs from germline at one end; a sequencing error may be responsible. This sequence joins TRBV10-3 and TRBJ2-7; 9 positions agree with TRBD1. This CDR3 has 18 amino acids. Germline V CDR1 and CDR2: ENHRY, SYGVKD. Written as DNA, the CDR3 is TGTGCCATCAGTGATAGCGAGGACGGGACAGGGTTACCCTACGAGCGGTACTTC. Translated: CAISDSEDGTGLPYERYF.

The V call is TRBV9, the J call TRBJ2-1; 7 nucleotides line up with TRBD2. Germline loops: CDR1 SGDLS, CDR2 YYNGEE. The trim removed 4 bases at V and 3 bases at J, leaving 10 bases unmatched. There are 16 residues in the CDR3. The CDR3 loop is CASSPRGRESYNEQFF. CDR3 nucleotide sequence: TGTGCCAGCAGCCCACGTGGGCGGGAGAGCTACAATGAGCAGTTCTTC.

This clonotype occurred a few times. No conserved phenylalanine or tryptophan is present at the end of the CDR3, so a read error is the likely explanation. The chain links TRBV29-1 to TRBJ1-1; no reliable D call. V lost 4 bases, J lost 0 bases, and 6 bases lay in between. The CDR3 has 12 residues. Per the germline V gene, CDR1 is SQVTM and CDR2 is ANQGSEA. DNA of the CDR3: TGCAGCGTTGGCGGGGTGAACACTGAAGCTTTCCTT. Residues: CSVGGVNTEAFL.